The 18 T cell receptor beta chains below were found in one sample sequenced in a study of glioma-infiltrating T cells after dendritic cell vaccination. Sample time point: after dendritic cell vaccination, including at tumor progression/relapse. Profiling relied on immunoSEQ multiplex PCR, and the TCRdb table lists in-frame clones only, not all of them. This table has tens of thousands of clones, 75% to 90% appearing once. Sequenced here: blood, sampled after dendritic cell vaccination. All receptors come from a human donor with glioblastoma.

The sample holds one count of this clone. This rearrangement joins TRBV13 to TRBJ2-1; 7 positions match TRBD1. The CDR3 covers 16 residues. V was clipped by 6 bases and J by 0 bases; unmatched bases: 8. Germline values: CDR1 PRHDT, CDR2 FYEKMQ (reference sequence). In DNA form, the CDR3 reads TGTGCCAGCAGGCCCCCTACAGGGGACTCCTACAATGAGCAGTTCTTC. As protein: CASRPPTGDSYNEQFF. Supplemented by reference TRBV13 and TRBJ2-1, the full variable domain reads AAGVIQSPRHLIKEKRETATLKCYPIPRHDTVYWYQQGPGQDPQFLISFYEKMQSDKGSIPDRFSAQQFSDYHSELNMSSLELGDSALYFCASRPPTGDSYNEQFFGPGTRLTVL.

This clone was recorded a few times. The gene calls are TRBV11-2 and TRBJ2-7; 8 bases map to TRBD1. The V gene's germline CDR1 is SGHAT and CDR2 FQNNGV. Trimming cost V 4 bases and J 3 bases; bases outside gene matches: 2. This CDR3 region has 13 residues. The chain's CDR3 is CASSSTGVYEQYF. The CDR3 nucleotides are TGTGCCAGCAGCTCGACAGGGGTCTACGAGCAGTACTTC.

V gene TRBV6-5 combines with J gene TRBJ1-1; no reliable D call. Germline CDR1 reads MNHEY; CDR2 reads SVGAGI. Trimming pared 6 bases from V and 4 bases from J, leaving 12 bases between. This CDR3 is built from 13 residues. The CDR3 spells CASRRTKGTEAFF. For the CDR3, the DNA is TGTGCCAGCAGAAGGACTAAGGGCACTGAAGCTTTCTTT.

This rearrangement joins TRBV7-2 to TRBJ1-4; possible D gene TRBD1, 5 bases. Germline CDR1 and CDR2: SGHTA and FQGNSA. The CDR3 spans 14 residues. V was trimmed by 4 bases and J by 7 bases, leaving 13 bases between them. The CDR3 region is CASSSGPEGEKLFF. DNA for the CDR3: TGTGCCAGCAGCTCGGGACCGGAGGGTGAAAAACTGTTTTTT.

This clone was counted a single time. In DNA, the CDR3 is TGTGCCAGCACTATACAGGAGATGAACACTGAAGCTTTCTTT. It translates to CASTIQEMNTEAFF. The genes are TRBV6-1 and TRBJ1-1; D may be TRBD1 (5 bases). The CDR3 extends over 14 amino acids. V was pared by 7 bases and J by 0 bases, with 12 bases between. CDR1 and CDR2 from the germline V gene are MNHNS and SASEGT.

V usage is TRBV15 and J usage is TRBJ1-5; D call uncertain. In germline, CDR1 is LNHNV, CDR2 YYDKDF (reference sequence). V was shortened by 0 bases and J by 8 bases, with 14 bases between the two germline ends. The CDR3 runs 15 residues. CDR3 amino acids: CATSRDGTKGEPQHF. The CDR3 DNA is TGTGCCACCAGCAGAGATGGCACCAAGGGAGAGCCCCAGCATTTT. The complete variable domain, with remaining parts taken from reference TRBV15 and TRBJ1-5, reads DAMVIQNPRYQVTQFGKPVTLSCSQTLNHNVMYWYQQKSSQAPKLLFHYYDKDFNNEADTPDNFQSRRPNTSFCFLDIRSPGLGDTAMYLCATSRDGTKGEPQHFGDGTRLSIL.

The J gene is TRBJ2-3, the V gene TRBV5-1; 16 bases are a match to TRBD2. V was pared by 5 bases and J by 4 bases, with 10 bases of the junction left unmatched. Germline-derived CDR1 and CDR2 are SGHRS and YFSETQ. The CDR3 has 18 amino acids. For the CDR3, the DNA is TGCGCCAGCAGAGGGACTAGCGGGGGGGGCCCCAGGGCAGATACGCAGTATTTT. Translated, it gives CASRGTSGGGPRADTQYF.

This chain joins TRBV15 and TRBJ2-7; 7 bases line up with TRBD1. The trim removed 5 bases at V and 7 bases at J, leaving 8 bases unmatched. The CDR3 runs 13 residues. From germline, CDR1 is LNHNV and CDR2 YYDKDF (reference sequence). The CDR3, as DNA: TGTGCCACCAGCGTAGACAGGGCGCGTGAGCAGTACTTC. It codes for CATSVDRAREQYF. Filled out from reference TRBV15 and TRBJ2-7, the complete variable domain reads DAMVIQNPRYQVTQFGKPVTLSCSQTLNHNVMYWYQQKSSQAPKLLFHYYDKDFNNEADTPDNFQSRRPNTSFCFLDIRSPGLGDTAMYLCATSVDRAREQYFGPGTRLTVT.

The V and J genes are TRBV6-1 and TRBJ2-1; D may be TRBD1 (5 bases). The CDR3 extends over 15 amino acids. Deletions cut 7 bases from V and 2 bases from J, with 15 bases between. Germline V gene lookup returns CDR1 MNHNS and CDR2 SASEGT. CDR3 nucleotides: TGTGCCAGCATCGCCCCGGACATCCCCTACAATGAGCAGTTCTTC. It specifies CASIAPDIPYNEQFF.

This chain uses TRBV25-1 with TRBJ1-5; 7 nucleotides line up with TRBD1. V lost 10 bases and J lost 3; bases outside the gene matches: 3. CDR1 MGHDK and CDR2 SYGVNS come from the germline V gene. The CDR3 is 12 amino acids. The CDR3 coding sequence is TGTGCCATAGGGACAGCCAATCAGCCCCAGCATTTT. Translation: CAIGTANQPQHF.

This clone was seen more than once but under ten times. CDR3 protein: CASSPPGGTNEKLFF. The CDR3 nucleotides read TGTGCCAGCTCACCACCGGGGGGTACTAATGAAAAACTGTTTTTT. The V and J genes are TRBV18 and TRBJ1-4; TRBD1 might be the D (5 bases). The CDR3 has 15 amino acids. The germline gives CDR1 KGHSH, CDR2 LQKENI. Trimming cost V 0 bases and J 2 bases, with 7 bases left between them. Variable domain in full (rest from reference TRBV18 and TRBJ1-4): NAGVMQNPRHLVRRRGQEARLRCSPMKGHSHVYWYRQLPEEGLKFMVYLQKENIIDESGMPKERFSAEFPKEGPSILRIQQVVRGDSAAYFCASSPPGGTNEKLFFGSGTQLSVL.

This sequence joins TRBV6-6 and TRBJ2-3, with 8 bases fitting TRBD2. CDR3 length: 15 residues. J lost 4 bases, V lost 8 bases, and 11 bases had no gene match. CDR1 MNHNY and CDR2 SVGAGI come from the germline V gene (reference sequence). CDR3 in DNA: TGTGCCAGCTCTAACTTCGGGGGGGAAGCAGATACGCAGTATTTT. It encodes CASSNFGGEADTQYF.

The DNA of the CDR3 is TGTGCCAGCAGCGTAGTTGGGACAGGCACAGATACGCAGTATTTT. Translated, it gives CASSVVGTGTDTQYF. This chain uses TRBV9 with TRBJ2-3; TRBD1 matches at 7 bases. CDR1 is SGDLS, CDR2 YYNGEE, per germline. The trim removed 0 bases at V and 1 base at J, leaving 2 bases unmatched. This CDR3 comprises 15 residues.

This clone turned up a few times. The V call is TRBV5-1, the J call TRBJ1-6, with D possibly TRBD1 on 5 matching bases. The CDR3 runs 14 residues. V lost 0 bases and J 8 bases, leaving 9 bases between the germline ends. CDR1 is SGHRS and CDR2 is YFSETQ in the germline V gene. The CDR3 DNA reads as TGCGCCAGCAGCTTGGTACAGGACGATTCACCCCTCCACTTT. This encodes CASSLVQDDSPLHF.

The rearrangement joins TRBV5-1 to TRBJ1-1; 8 bases match TRBD1. Germline CDR1 SGHRS, CDR2 YFSETQ. V lost 0 bases, J lost 4 bases, and 5 bases stayed unmatched. This CDR3 has 15 amino acids. The CDR3, as DNA: TGCGCCAGCAGCTTGGACAGGGGGAGTGGCACTGAAGCTTTCTTT. Protein product: CASSLDRGSGTEAFF.

This clone was seen a single time. The chain links TRBV4-3 to TRBJ1-1; a possible D gene is TRBD1 (5 bases). The germline CDR1 and CDR2 sequences are LGHNA and YSLEER. This CDR3 has 14 amino acids. V was shortened by 4 bases and J by 4 bases, with 13 bases between the two germline ends. CDR3 nucleotide sequence: TGCGCCAGCAGCCCCGGATTCCAGGGCACTGAAGCTTTCTTT. This gives the protein CASSPGFQGTEAFF.

V and J are TRBV19 and TRBJ1-5; 9 nucleotides align to TRBD1. The CDR3 spans 15 residues. With 6 bases clipped from V and 3 bases from J, the junction kept 6 bases outside the gene matches. Germline-derived CDR1 and CDR2 are LNHDA and SQIVND (reference sequence). CDR3 in DNA: TGTGCCAGTAGCTCCGGGACAGGGTCCAATCAGCCCCAGCATTTT. As protein: CASSSGTGSNQPQHF. Combining the CDR3 with reference TRBV19 and TRBJ1-5 gives the whole variable domain DGGITQSPKYLFRKEGQNVTLSCEQNLNHDAMYWYRQDPGQGLRLIYYSQIVNDFQKGDIAEGYSVSREKKESFPLTVTSAQKNPTAFYLCASSSGTGSNQPQHFGDGTRLSIL.

This chain joins TRBV25-1 and TRBJ1-2; no clear D gene. The germline gives CDR1 MGHDK, CDR2 SYGVNS. This CDR3 is 12 amino acids long. The V end was cut by 8 bases, the J end by 2 bases, with 9 bases between. CDR3 nucleotides: TGTGCCAGCTACTCCGGGAACTATGGCTACACCTTC. Its translation: CASYSGNYGYTF.